The TCR beta chain described here comes from a study of cytomegalovirus exposure and HLA in healthy donors. Study background: Drawn from HLA-typed donors, 65 million to 100 million unique TCRs were held in an early data release.

PCR involved 60 Vbeta and 13 Jbeta primers. Some clones are missing from TCRdb's copy, which holds only in-frame ones; the method was immunoSEQ multiplex PCR. The data hold around 130,000 clones, with roughly 87% observed a single time. V was pared by 4 bases and J by 12 bases, with 17 bases of the junction left unmatched. The germline CDR1 and CDR2 sequences are SGHNT and YENEEA. The CDR3 is made up of 16 amino acids. Details on this clone: Its antigen is unidentified.

Study-wide results and caveats: Using a false discovery rate of 0.05, a later analysis showed that 16,951 TCR beta sequences were associated with HLA alleles. Per a later analysis, HLA-associated TCR beta chains showed more clonal expansion than other, equally common TCR beta chains. Immune exposure information available was restricted to CMV serostatus.

Material: PBMCs. This TCR was sampled from a woman in her 40s in good health and CMV-seronegative. The V call is TRBV11-3, the J call TRBJ2-1; 8 bases match TRBD2. The CDR3 DNA is TGTGCCAGCAGCTATAGCGGGATGAGCTCCCCCAGGGGGCAGTTCTTC. It encodes CASSYSGMSSPRGQFF.